Listed below are T cell receptor beta chains from one sample, sequenced in a study of a mutant IDH1 vaccine in newly diagnosed glioma. TCRdb's table, derived via immunoSEQ multiplex PCR, lists solely in-frame clones and lacks some. This table has approximately 30,000 clones, about four fifths appearing once. These TCRs are of unknown antigen specificity. Sequences were derived from PBMCs, sampled from a glioma patient whose treatment included an IDH1 peptide vaccine. All receptors come from a woman aged 25 to 39 with glioma. Both conserved end residues are part of each CDR3. Fields, in order: clone size, J gene, D gene, V gene, CDR3 protein, CDR3 DNA. D genes are given only for firm matches. For some rows the clone size is stated as once, few or many, or as a class when expanded; others skip it.

>-|TRBJ1-3|TRBD1|TRBV5-1
CASSEWDSSGNTIYF
TGCGCCAGCAGCGAATGGGACAGCTCTGGAAACACCATATATTTT
>-|TRBJ2-2|-|TRBV7-9
CASSLGQGENTGELFF
TGTGCCAGCAGCTTAGGGCAGGGCGAGAACACCGGGGAGCTGTTTTTT
>-|TRBJ2-7|-|TRBV4-1
CASSQLVMGLSGYEQYF
TGCGCCAGCAGCCAATTAGTGATGGGCCTTAGTGGATACGAGCAGTACTTC
>-|TRBJ1-6|TRBD1|TRBV5-4
CASSSAQGFYNSPLHF
TGTGCCAGCAGCTCCGCACAGGGGTTTTATAATTCACCCCTCCACTTT
>-|TRBJ2-7|TRBD2|TRBV7-7
CASSSSGGASYEQYF
TGTGCTAGCAGCTCTAGCGGGGGGGCGTCCTACGAGCAGTACTTC
>-|TRBJ2-1|TRBD1|TRBV10-3
CAISDYRGEQFF
TGTGCCATCAGTGACTACAGGGGGGAGCAGTTCTTC
>-|TRBJ1-2|-|TRBV5-1
CASSLSIANYGYTF
TGCGCCAGCAGCTTGTCGATAGCTAACTATGGCTACACCTTC
>-|TRBJ2-7|-|TRBV4-1
CASSQDEAEYEQYF
TGCGCCAGCAGCCAAGATGAAGCAGAGTACGAGCAGTACTTC
>-|TRBJ1-4|-|TRBV4-1
CASSQVGGDGEKLFF
TGCGCCAGCAGCCAAGTTGGAGGGGACGGGGAAAAACTGTTTTTT
>-|TRBJ1-2|-|TRBV5-1
CASSPDQGIGGYTF
TGCGCCAGCAGCCCAGACCAGGGCATCGGTGGCTACACCTTC
>-|TRBJ1-6|-|TRBV6-1
CASRSGAGYNSPLHF
TGTGCCAGCAGAAGTGGAGCCGGGTATAATTCACCCCTCCACTTT
>once|TRBJ2-7|-|TRBV20-1
CSASGGYEQYF
TGCAGTGCTAGTGGAGGGTACGAGCAGTACTTC
>-|TRBJ1-2|-|TRBV5-6
CASLRDNYGYTF
TGTGCCAGCCTTCGGGATAACTATGGCTACACCTTC
>-|TRBJ2-5|-|TRBV4-1
CASSQATDRPETQYF
TGCGCCAGCAGCCAAGCCACAGACCGCCCAGAGACCCAGTACTTC
>medium-sized|TRBJ2-1|TRBD1|TRBV5-8
CASSPSAGGHNEQFF
TGTGCCAGCAGCCCTAGTGCAGGGGGCCACAATGAGCAGTTCTTC
>few|TRBJ1-1|-|TRBV18
CASSRSFGPEPTEAFF
TGTGCCAGCTCACGCTCGTTCGGCCCTGAGCCTACTGAAGCTTTCTTT
>-|TRBJ1-1|TRBD1|TRBV5-1
CASSALTGDTEAFF
TGCGCCAGCAGCGCCCTGACAGGGGACACTGAAGCTTTCTTT
>-|TRBJ2-5|TRBD2|TRBV2
CASTPDGGERETQYF
TGTGCCAGCACCCCCGACGGGGGGGAACGAGAGACCCAGTACTTC
>medium-sized|TRBJ1-2|-|TRBV4-1
CASSQGTNHGYTF
TGCGCCAGCAGCCAGGGGACTAATCATGGCTACACCTTC
>-|TRBJ2-7|TRBD1|TRBV7-2
CASSPGQGRSYEQYF
TGTGCCAGCAGTCCCGGACAGGGGAGATCCTACGAGCAGTACTTC
>-|TRBJ1-1|-|TRBV29-1
CSVAGAWLKYTEAFF
TGCAGCGTTGCCGGCGCGTGGCTGAAGTACACTGAAGCTTTCTTT
>-|TRBJ2-5|-|TRBV18
CASSPYSQDRETQYF
TGTGCCAGCTCACCATACTCACAGGATAGGGAGACCCAGTACTTC
>once|TRBJ1-1|-|TRBV25-1
CASSEYSAGDKAFF
TGTGCCAGCAGTGAATATTCGGCCGGGGACAAAGCTTTCTTT
>-|TRBJ1-2|-|TRBV7-9
CASSLGANYGYTF
TGTGCCAGCAGCCTAGGCGCCAACTATGGCTACACCTTC
>-|TRBJ1-1|TRBD1|TRBV5-6
CASTSSVLGQGLEAFF
TGTGCCAGCACCTCTTCGGTACTGGGACAGGGTCTTGAAGCTTTCTTT
>-|TRBJ2-7|-|TRBV9
CASSVNGGLNEQYF
TGTGCCAGCAGCGTTAACGGGGGGCTCAACGAGCAGTACTTC
>few|TRBJ1-1|TRBD1|TRBV2
CANQQGANTEAFF
TGTGCCAACCAACAGGGGGCAAACACTGAAGCTTTCTTT
>-|TRBJ2-7|TRBD1|TRBV25-1
CASSGQGYEQYF
TGTGCCAGCAGTGGACAGGGGTACGAGCAGTACTTC
>-|TRBJ2-3|-|TRBV15
CATSRVGLATDTQYF
TGTGCCACCAGCAGAGTAGGGCTCGCCACAGATACGCAGTATTTT
>-|TRBJ1-2|-|TRBV6-5
CASYSGEDYGYTF
TGTGCCAGCTACTCGGGGGAGGACTATGGCTACACCTTC
>-|TRBJ2-5|-|TRBV11-1
CASSPAGAETQYF
TGTGCCAGCAGCCCCGCCGGAGCCGAGACCCAGTACTTC
>-|TRBJ2-1|TRBD2|TRBV6-1
CASTPGLAGGHEQFF
TGTGCCAGCACCCCCGGACTAGCGGGGGGGCATGAGCAGTTCTTC
>-|TRBJ1-3|-|TRBV7-2
CASSLGTAYGGTIYF
TGTGCCAGCAGCTTGGGGACGGCCTACGGGGGCACCATATATTTT
>-|TRBJ1-5|-|TRBV19
CASSIPIGLRRNQPQHF
TGTGCCAGTAGTATACCCATTGGACTCAGACGCAATCAGCCCCAGCATTTT
>few|TRBJ1-1|TRBD1|TRBV18
CASSPPTGRWTEAFF
TGTGCCAGCTCACCTCCGACAGGGAGGTGGACTGAAGCTTTCTTT
>-|TRBJ1-5|-|TRBV10-3
CAISEGSNQPQHF
TGTGCCATCAGTGAAGGGAGCAATCAGCCCCAGCATTTT
>-|TRBJ2-2|-|TRBV6-1
CASRPGQNTGELFF
TGTGCCAGCAGGCCAGGACAGAACACCGGGGAGCTGTTTTTT
>-|TRBJ1-1|-|TRBV29-1
CSVEVVQRGEAFF
TGCAGCGTTGAAGTGGTACAGAGGGGTGAAGCTTTCTTT
>-|TRBJ1-1|TRBD1|TRBV4-3
CASSTYRGGTEAFF
TGCGCCAGCAGCACGTACAGGGGGGGCACTGAAGCTTTCTTT
>-|TRBJ2-7|-|TRBV5-4
CASSLGGKDIYEQYF
TGTGCCAGCAGCTTGGGGGGTAAGGATATATACGAGCAGTACTTC